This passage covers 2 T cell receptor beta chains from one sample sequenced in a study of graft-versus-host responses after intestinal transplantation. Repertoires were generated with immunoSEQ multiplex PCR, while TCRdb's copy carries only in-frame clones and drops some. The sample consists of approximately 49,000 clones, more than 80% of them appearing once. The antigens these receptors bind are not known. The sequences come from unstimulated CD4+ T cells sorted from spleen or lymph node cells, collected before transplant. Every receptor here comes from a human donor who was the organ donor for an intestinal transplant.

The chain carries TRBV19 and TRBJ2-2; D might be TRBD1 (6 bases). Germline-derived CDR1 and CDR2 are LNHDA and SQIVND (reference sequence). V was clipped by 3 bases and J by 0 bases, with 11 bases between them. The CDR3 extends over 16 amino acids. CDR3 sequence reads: CASSISGGSNTGELFF. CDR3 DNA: TGTGCCAGTAGTATTTCTGGGGGCTCGAACACCGGGGAGCTGTTTTTT.

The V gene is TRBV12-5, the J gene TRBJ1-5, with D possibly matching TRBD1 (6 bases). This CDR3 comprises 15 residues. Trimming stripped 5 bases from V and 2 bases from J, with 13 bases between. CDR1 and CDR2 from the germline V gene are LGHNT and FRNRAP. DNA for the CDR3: TGTGCTAGTGGTAAACCGGGACAACGCAATCAGCCCCAGCATTTT. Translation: CASGKPGQRNQPQHF.